The rows below give T cell receptor beta chains drawn from one sample of a study of T cell repertoires in cytomegalovirus infection. TCRdb passed the reads through MiXCR, listing each CDR3 protein once. The sample contains more than 150,000 distinct CDR3 sequences, around 20% of which appear only once. Sequenced: PBMCs. These TCRs come from a human donor in good health (CMV status not recorded). Some clones in this sample may be carry-over from other donors' samples. CDR3s include the opening cysteine and the closing phenylalanine or tryptophan. D genes are given only for firm matches. A row's size may be missing; if present it is once, few, many or a size class.

j_call,d_call,v_call,clone_size,cdr3_nt,cdr3_aa
TRBJ2-3,-,TRBV2,many,TGTGCCAGCAGAGCGATACAGGATCAAGATACGCAGTATTTT,CASRAIQDQDTQYF
TRBJ2-7,-,TRBV4-2,-,TGTGCCAGCAGCCAAGAGAGGGTGTCCTACGAGCAGTACTTC,CASSQERVSYEQYF
TRBJ1-2,TRBD1,TRBV2,-,TGTGCCAGCAGCGATGGGGGACAGGGGTATGGCTACACCTTC,CASSDGGQGYGYTF
TRBJ2-5,TRBD1,TRBV11-2,-,TGTGCCAGCAGCCTACCGGGACAGGGGGCAAAAGAGTACTTC,CASSLPGQGAKEYF
TRBJ1-5,-,TRBV6-6,-,TGTGCCAGCAGCTCCCAAACCTCGGGGGCCCAGCCCCAGCATTTT,CASSSQTSGAQPQHF
TRBJ1-5,-,TRBV6-1,-,TGTGCCAGCAGTCAAGGGACGGTGAAAGAGCCCCAGCATTTT,CASSQGTVKEPQHF
TRBJ2-2,-,TRBV10-3,-,TGTGCCATCAGTGCCCGGCCCTCGAGCGGATCGGGCGGGGAGCTGTTTTTT,CAISARPSSGSGGELFF
TRBJ1-2,-,TRBV7-2,-,TGTGCCAGCAGCTTAGTGGGAGTGGTGACCTTC,CASSLVGVVTF
TRBJ2-2,TRBD2,TRBV12-3/TRBV12-4,-,TGTGCCAGCAAATTACTAGCGGGAGGGCCCAACACCGGGGAGCTGTTTTTT,CASKLLAGGPNTGELFF
TRBJ2-2,-,TRBV11-2,many,TGTGCCAGCAGCCCGGGGACCGTGAACACCGGGGAGCTGTTTTTT,CASSPGTVNTGELFF
TRBJ1-1,-,TRBV29-1,once,TGCAGCGTTTACCTAGGTAGGGTCCGGAACACTGAAGCTTTCTTT,CSVYLGRVRNTEAFF
TRBJ2-5,TRBD1,TRBV3-1,-,TGTGCCAGCAGCCGGACAGTGGGCAGGGGGCCGGGAGAGACCCAGTACTTC,CASSRTVGRGPGETQYF
TRBJ2-5,-,TRBV7-8,many,TGTGCCAGCAGCCTACTCACTGGCGGGGTCGAGACCCAGTACTTC,CASSLLTGGVETQYF
TRBJ2-5,TRBD1,TRBV28,-,TGTGCCAGCAGTCCCAGACAGGGGTTGGGGAAAGAGACCCAGTACTTC,CASSPRQGLGKETQYF
TRBJ1-2,TRBD1,TRBV7-2,many,TGTGCCAGCAGCCCGGACAGGGACTGGGGTGGCTACACCTTC,CASSPDRDWGGYTF
TRBJ1-5,TRBD1,TRBV20-1,-,TGCAGTGCTGGATATCAGGGGGATCAGCCCCAGCATTTT,CSAGYQGDQPQHF